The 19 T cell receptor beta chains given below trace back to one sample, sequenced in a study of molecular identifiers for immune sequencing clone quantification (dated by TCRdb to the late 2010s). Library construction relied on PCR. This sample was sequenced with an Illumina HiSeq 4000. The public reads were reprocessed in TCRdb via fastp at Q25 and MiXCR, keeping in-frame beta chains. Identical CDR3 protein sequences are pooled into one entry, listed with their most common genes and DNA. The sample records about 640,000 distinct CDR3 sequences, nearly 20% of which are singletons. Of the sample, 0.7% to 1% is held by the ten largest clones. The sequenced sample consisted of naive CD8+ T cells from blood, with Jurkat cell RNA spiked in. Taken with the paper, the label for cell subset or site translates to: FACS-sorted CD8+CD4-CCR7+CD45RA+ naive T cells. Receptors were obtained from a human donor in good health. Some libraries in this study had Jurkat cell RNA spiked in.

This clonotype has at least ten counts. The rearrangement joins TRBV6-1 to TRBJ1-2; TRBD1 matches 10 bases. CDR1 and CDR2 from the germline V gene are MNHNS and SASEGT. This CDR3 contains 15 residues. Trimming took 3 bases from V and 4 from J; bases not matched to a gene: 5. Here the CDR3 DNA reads TGTGCCAGCAGTGATCGGGACAGGGGAATCTATGGCTACACCTTC. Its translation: CASSDRDRGIYGYTF.

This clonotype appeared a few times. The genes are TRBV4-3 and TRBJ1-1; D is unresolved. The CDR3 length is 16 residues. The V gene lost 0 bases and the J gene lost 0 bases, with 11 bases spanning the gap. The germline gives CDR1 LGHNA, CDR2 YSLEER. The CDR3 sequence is CASSQDVSYMNTEAFF. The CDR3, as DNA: TGCGCCAGCAGCCAAGATGTCAGTTACATGAACACTGAAGCTTTCTTT.

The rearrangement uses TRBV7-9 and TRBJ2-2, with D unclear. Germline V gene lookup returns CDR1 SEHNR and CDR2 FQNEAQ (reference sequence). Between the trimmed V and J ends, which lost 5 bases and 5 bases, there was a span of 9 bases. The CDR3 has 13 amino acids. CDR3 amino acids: CASSAARTGELFF. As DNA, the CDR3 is TGTGCCAGCAGCGCGGCTAGAACCGGGGAGCTGTTTTTT.

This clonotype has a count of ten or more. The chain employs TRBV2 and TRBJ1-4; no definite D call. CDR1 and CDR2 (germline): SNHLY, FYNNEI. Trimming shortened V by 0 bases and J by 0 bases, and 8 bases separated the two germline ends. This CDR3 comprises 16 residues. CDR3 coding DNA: TGTGCCAGCAGTGAAGCCTCCGGGGCAACTAATGAAAAACTGTTTTTT. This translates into CASSEASGATNEKLFF.

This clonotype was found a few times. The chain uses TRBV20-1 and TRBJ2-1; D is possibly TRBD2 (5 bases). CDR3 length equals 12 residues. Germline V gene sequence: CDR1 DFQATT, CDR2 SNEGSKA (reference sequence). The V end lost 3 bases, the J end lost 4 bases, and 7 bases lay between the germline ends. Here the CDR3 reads CSARGEYNEQFF. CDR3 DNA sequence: TGCAGTGCTAGGGGAGAATACAATGAGCAGTTCTTC.

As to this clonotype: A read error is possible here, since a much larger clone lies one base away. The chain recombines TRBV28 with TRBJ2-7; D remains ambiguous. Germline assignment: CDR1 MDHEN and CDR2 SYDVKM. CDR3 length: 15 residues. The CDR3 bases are TGTGCCAGCAGGCTCCCTGGCGGCCCCTCCTACGAGCGGTACTTC. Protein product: CASRLPGGPSYERYF.

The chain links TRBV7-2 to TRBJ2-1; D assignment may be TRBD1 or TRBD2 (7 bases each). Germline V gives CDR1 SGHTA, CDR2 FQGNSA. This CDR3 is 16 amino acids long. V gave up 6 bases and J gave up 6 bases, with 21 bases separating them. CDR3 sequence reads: CASRGGGANWANEQFF. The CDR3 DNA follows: TGTGCCAGCAGGGGAGGGGGCGCGAATTGGGCCAATGAGCAGTTCTTC. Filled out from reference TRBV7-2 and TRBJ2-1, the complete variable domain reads GAGVSQSPSNKVTEKGKDVELRCDPISGHTALYWYRQSLGQGLEFLIYFQGNSAPDKSGLPSDRFSAERTGGSVSTLTIQRTQQEDSAVYLCASRGGGANWANEQFFGPGTRLTVL.

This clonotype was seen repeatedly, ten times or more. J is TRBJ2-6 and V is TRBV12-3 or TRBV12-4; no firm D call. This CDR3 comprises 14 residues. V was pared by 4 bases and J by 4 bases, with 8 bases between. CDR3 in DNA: TGTGCCAGCAGTTCCTTGTTGGGGGCCAACGTCCTGACTTTC. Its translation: CASSSLLGANVLTF.

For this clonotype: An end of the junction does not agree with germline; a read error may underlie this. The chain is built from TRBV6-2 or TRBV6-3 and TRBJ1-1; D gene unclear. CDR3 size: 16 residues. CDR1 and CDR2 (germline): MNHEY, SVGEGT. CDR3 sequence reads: CSSSFDITGGGTEAFF. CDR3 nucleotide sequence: TGTTCCAGCAGTTTTGACATTACGGGCGGTGGGACTGAAGCTTTCTTT.

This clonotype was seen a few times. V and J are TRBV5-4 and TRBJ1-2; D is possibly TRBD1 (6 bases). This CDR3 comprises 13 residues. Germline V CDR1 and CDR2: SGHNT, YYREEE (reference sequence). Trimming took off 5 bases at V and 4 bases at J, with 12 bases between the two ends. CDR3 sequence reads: CASSSGQLYGYTF. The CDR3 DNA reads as TGTGCCAGCAGTTCAGGACAGCTCTATGGCTACACCTTC.

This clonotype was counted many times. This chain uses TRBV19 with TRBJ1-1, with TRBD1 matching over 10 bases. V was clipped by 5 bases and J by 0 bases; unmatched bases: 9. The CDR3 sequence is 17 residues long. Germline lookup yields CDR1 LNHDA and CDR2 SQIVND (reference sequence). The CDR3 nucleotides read TGTGCCAGTAGTCCCGGGACAGGGGATATCATGAACACTGAAGCTTTCTTT. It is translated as CASSPGTGDIMNTEAFF.

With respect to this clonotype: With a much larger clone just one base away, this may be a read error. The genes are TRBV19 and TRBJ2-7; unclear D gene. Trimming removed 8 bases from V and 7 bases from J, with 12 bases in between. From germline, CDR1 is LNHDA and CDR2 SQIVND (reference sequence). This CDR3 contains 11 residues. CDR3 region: CASGVLGEQYF. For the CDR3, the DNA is TGTGCCAGTGGTGTCCTTGGAGAGCAGTACTTC.

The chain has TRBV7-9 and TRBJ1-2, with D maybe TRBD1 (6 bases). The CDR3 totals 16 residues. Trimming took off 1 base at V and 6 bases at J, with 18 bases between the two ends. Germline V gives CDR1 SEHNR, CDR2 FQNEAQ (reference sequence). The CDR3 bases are TGTGCCAGCAGCTTAGAGGGGATCACAGGGAAGGATGGCTACACCTTC. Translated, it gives CASSLEGITGKDGYTF.

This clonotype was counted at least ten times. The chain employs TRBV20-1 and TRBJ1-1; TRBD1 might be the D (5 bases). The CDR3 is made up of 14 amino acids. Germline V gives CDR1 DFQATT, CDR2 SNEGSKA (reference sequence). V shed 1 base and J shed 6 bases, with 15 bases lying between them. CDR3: CSARVQGGGPEAFF. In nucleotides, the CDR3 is TGCAGTGCTAGAGTCCAGGGCGGGGGTCCTGAAGCTTTCTTT.

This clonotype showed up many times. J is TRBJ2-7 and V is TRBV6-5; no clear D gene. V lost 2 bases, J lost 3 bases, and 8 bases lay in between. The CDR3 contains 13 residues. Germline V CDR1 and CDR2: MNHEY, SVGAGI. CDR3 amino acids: CASSYTGDYEQYF. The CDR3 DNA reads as TGTGCCAGCAGTTACACTGGAGACTACGAGCAGTACTTC.

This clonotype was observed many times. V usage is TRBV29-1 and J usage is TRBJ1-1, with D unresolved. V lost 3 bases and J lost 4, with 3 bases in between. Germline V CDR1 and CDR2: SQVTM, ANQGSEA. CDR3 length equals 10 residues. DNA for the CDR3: TGCAGCGTTGAGGGCACTGAAGCTTTCTTT. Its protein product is CSVEGTEAFF.

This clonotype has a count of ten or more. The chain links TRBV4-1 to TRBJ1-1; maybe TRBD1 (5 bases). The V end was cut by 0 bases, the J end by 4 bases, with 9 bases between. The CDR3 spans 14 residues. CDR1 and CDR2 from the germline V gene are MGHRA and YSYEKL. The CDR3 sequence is CASSQDMRGTEAFF. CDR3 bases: TGCGCCAGCAGCCAAGACATGAGGGGCACTGAAGCTTTCTTT.

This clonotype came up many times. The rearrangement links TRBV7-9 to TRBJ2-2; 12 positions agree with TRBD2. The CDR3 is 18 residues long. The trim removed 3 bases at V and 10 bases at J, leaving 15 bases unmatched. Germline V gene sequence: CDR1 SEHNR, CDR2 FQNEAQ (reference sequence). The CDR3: CASSLSSRLAGGPEELFF. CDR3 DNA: TGTGCCAGCAGCTTGAGTTCACGTCTAGCGGGAGGGCCGGAGGAGCTGTTTTTT.

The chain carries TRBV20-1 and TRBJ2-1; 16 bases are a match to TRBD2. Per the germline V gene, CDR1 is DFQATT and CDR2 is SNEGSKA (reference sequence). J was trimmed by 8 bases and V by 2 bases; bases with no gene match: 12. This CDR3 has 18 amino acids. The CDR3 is CSARIQGLAGGHYYEQFF. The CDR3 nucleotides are TGCAGTGCTAGAATTCAGGGACTAGCGGGGGGGCATTATTATGAGCAGTTCTTC.